This T cell receptor (beta chain) was identified in a study of T cell responses to AZD1222 COVID-19 vaccine. The wider study: Pooling was applied to second doses at about 4 or about 12 weeks.

Study conclusions and caveats: Among spike-specific TCRs, nearly half reportedly target unmutated variant regions. White British donors predominated, females outnumbered males, and clonal diversity was possibly underestimated. Seropositive AZD1222 recipients at baseline numbered only 5 or 6.

This clone appeared a few times. Its antigen is as yet unknown. This CDR3 comprises 14 residues. The germline CDR1 and CDR2 sequences are SNHLY and FYNNEI. The V segment lost 7 bases and the J segment 4 bases; nucleotides outside the gene matches: 6. Sequenced by immunoSEQ multiplex PCR; TCRdb stores in-frame clones only, minus some. The sample consists of some 94,000 clones, approximately 92% of them appearing once. The TCR comes from an adult in good health. Sequenced material: peripheral blood, taken on day 0 of AZD1222 vaccination. The chain joins TRBV2 to TRBJ2-2; 7 bases fit TRBD1. The CDR3 bases are TGTGCCAGCAACCGACAGGGCGGCACCGGGGAGCTGTTTTTT. It encodes CASNRQGGTGELFF.